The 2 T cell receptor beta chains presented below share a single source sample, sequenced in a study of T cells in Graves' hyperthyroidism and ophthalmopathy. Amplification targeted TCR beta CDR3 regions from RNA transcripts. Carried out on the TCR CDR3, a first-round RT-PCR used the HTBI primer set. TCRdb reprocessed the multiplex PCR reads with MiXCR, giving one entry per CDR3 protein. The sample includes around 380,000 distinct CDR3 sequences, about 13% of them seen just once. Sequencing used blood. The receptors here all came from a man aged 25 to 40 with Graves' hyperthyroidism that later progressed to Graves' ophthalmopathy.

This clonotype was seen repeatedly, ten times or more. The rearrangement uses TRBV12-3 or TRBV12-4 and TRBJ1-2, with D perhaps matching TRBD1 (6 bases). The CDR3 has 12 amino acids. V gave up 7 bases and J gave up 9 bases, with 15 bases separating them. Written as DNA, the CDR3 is TGTGCCAGCACCGCTGGGGGCAGGAGCTACACCTTC. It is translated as CASTAGGRSYTF.

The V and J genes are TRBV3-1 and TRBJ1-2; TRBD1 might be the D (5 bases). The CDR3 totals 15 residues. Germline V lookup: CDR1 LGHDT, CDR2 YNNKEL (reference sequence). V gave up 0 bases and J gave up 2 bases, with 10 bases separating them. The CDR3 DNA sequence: TGTGCCAGCAGCCAAGATTGGACACAGAACTATGGCTACACCTTC. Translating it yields CASSQDWTQNYGYTF.